These 9 T cell receptor beta chains were sequenced from one sample in a study of OX40 agonist ivuxolimab in advanced cancers. Libraries were prepared by immunoSEQ multiplex PCR; TCRdb keeps only in-frame clonotypes and omits some of them. The sample includes some 74,000 clones, around 93% of them seen just once. The sample consisted of CD4+ or CD8+ T cells sorted from blood, taken in a trial of the OX40 agonist ivuxolimab. These TCRs come from an adult with an advanced solid tumor such as melanoma, head and neck, liver or kidney cancer.

The V gene is TRBV14, the J gene TRBJ2-4, with a tentative D call TRBD1 (6 bases). The CDR3 consists of 15 residues. V lost 4 bases to trimming and J lost 7 bases, with 17 bases between them. Germline CDR1 and CDR2: SGHDN and FVKESK. The CDR3 region has the DNA TGTGCCAGCAGCCCCAGCTTGGGGGCCGGGAACATTCAGTACTTC. Translated, it gives CASSPSLGAGNIQYF.

The chain is built from TRBV30 and TRBJ2-7; 11 bases map to TRBD2. The germline V gene has CDR1 GTSNPN and CDR2 SVGIG (reference sequence). There are 16 residues in the CDR3. V dropped 0 bases and J dropped 2; count of bases not matched to a gene: 6. DNA of the CDR3: TGTGCCTGGAGTGTACATGCACTAGCGGGAGCCTACGAGCAGTACTTC. This sequence encodes CAWSVHALAGAYEQYF. Together with reference TRBV30 and TRBJ2-7, the CDR3 gives the full variable domain: SQTIHQWPATLVQPVGSPLSLECTVEGTSNPNLYWYRQAAGRGLQLLFYSVGIGQISSEVPQNLSASRPQDRQFILSSKKLLLSDSGFYLCAWSVHALAGAYEQYFGPGTRLTVT.

The J gene is TRBJ2-1, the V gene TRBV30, with TRBD1 matching 9 bases. The germline gives CDR1 GTSNPN, CDR2 SVGIG (reference sequence). The CDR3 extends over 12 amino acids. After removal of 3 bases from V and 12 bases from J, the junction contained 6 bases not matched to a gene. The CDR3 DNA reads as TGTGCCTGGAGCCTGGGGGACAGGGCGCAGTTCTTC. It encodes CAWSLGDRAQFF.

J is TRBJ1-1 and V is TRBV5-4; the D is unclear. From germline, CDR1 is SGHNT and CDR2 YYREEE (reference sequence). The CDR3 has 13 amino acids. V was pared by 0 bases and J by 6 bases, with 9 bases between. CDR3 sequence: CASSLGGDAEAFF. The CDR3 bases are TGTGCCAGCAGCTTGGGGGGTGATGCTGAAGCTTTCTTT. Variable domain in full (rest from reference TRBV5-4 and TRBJ1-1): ETGVTQSPTHLIKTRGQQVTLRCSSQSGHNTVSWYQQALGQGPQFIFQYYREEENGRGNFPPRFSGLQFPNYSSELNVNALELDDSALYLCASSLGGDAEAFFGQGTRLTVV.

As DNA, the CDR3 is TGCGCCAGCAGTCCGACAGGGGGTCAGCCCCAGCATTTT. This codes for CASSPTGGQPQHF. This rearrangement joins TRBV10-2 to TRBJ1-5; 9 bases line up with TRBD1. The germline gives CDR1 WSHSY, CDR2 SAAADI. Trimming cost V 5 bases and J 6 bases; bases outside gene matches: 2. The CDR3 loop spans 13 amino acids.

The chain links TRBV30 to TRBJ1-4, with a possible D match to TRBD1 (5 bases). Germline CDR1 is GTSNPN and CDR2 is SVGIG (reference sequence). V was pared by 4 bases and J by 7 bases, with 13 bases between. The CDR3 spans 13 residues. The CDR3 sequence: CAWNQGGGEKLFF. Here the CDR3 DNA reads TGTGCCTGGAATCAGGGAGGAGGTGAAAAACTGTTTTTT. Full variable domain (outside the CDR3, taken from reference TRBV30 and TRBJ1-4): SQTIHQWPATLVQPVGSPLSLECTVEGTSNPNLYWYRQAAGRGLQLLFYSVGIGQISSEVPQNLSASRPQDRQFILSSKKLLLSDSGFYLCAWNQGGGEKLFFGSGTQLSVL.

This rearrangement joins TRBV7-2 to TRBJ1-1, with unresolved D. CDR1 is SGHTA, CDR2 FQGNSA, per germline. CDR3 length: 14 amino acids. Trimming pared 3 bases from V and 1 base from J, leaving 9 bases between. Here the CDR3 reads CASSLLDRNTEAFF. CDR3 DNA: TGTGCCAGCAGCTTGCTCGACCGGAACACTGAAGCTTTCTTT.

The chain joins TRBV7-2 to TRBJ2-7; D remains ambiguous. Germline CDR1 and CDR2: SGHTA and FQGNSA. V lost 1 base, J lost 7 bases, and 11 bases lay in between. This CDR3 is built from 13 residues. CDR3 amino acids: CASSLGQAREQYF. The CDR3 coding sequence is TGTGCCAGCAGCTTAGGTCAGGCCCGGGAGCAGTACTTC.

V and J are TRBV27 and TRBJ1-3; no clear D gene. The CDR3 loop spans 14 amino acids. Trimming shortened V by 0 bases and J by 4 bases, and 7 bases separated the two germline ends. Germline V gives CDR1 MNHEY, CDR2 SMNVEV (reference sequence). In DNA, the CDR3 is TGTGCCAGCAGTTTATCCTATGGGGGAAACACCATATATTTT. Its protein product is CASSLSYGGNTIYF.